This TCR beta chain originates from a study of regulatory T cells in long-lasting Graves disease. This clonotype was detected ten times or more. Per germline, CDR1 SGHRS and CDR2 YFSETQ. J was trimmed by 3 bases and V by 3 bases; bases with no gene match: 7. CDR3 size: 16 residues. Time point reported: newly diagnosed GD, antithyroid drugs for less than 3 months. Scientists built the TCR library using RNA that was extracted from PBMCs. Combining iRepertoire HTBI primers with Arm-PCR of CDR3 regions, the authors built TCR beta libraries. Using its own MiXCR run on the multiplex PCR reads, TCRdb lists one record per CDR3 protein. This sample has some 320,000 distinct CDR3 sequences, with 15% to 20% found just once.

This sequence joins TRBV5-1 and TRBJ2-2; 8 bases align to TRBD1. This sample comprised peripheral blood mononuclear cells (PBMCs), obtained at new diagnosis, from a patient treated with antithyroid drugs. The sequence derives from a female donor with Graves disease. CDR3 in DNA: TGCGCCAGCAGCTATGGGACAGGAACATACACCGGGGAGCTGTTTTTT. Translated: CASSYGTGTYTGELFF. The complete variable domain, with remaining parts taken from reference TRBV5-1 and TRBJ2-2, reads KAGVTQTPRYLIKTRGQQVTLSCSPISGHRSVSWYQQTPGQGLQFLFEYFSETQRNKGNFPGRFSGRQFSNSRSEMNVSTLELGDSALYLCASSYGTGTYTGELFFGEGSRLTVL.